These 27 T cell receptor beta chains share one sample of origin, sequenced in a study of T cells expressing NK-cell markers. Each CDR3 protein gets one entry in TCRdb, which reprocessed the 5' RACE reads and gives no DNA. Its table records some 450,000 distinct CDR3 sequences. Sequenced input: blood T cells: a sorted CD56 or NKG2C T cell subset, CD4+ or CD8+ T cells, or bulk PBMC T cells (not recorded which). The receptor set was obtained from a woman between 18 and 70 years old in good health.

This chain uses TRBV29-1 with TRBJ2-3; no DNA is available, so the TRBD2 call from TCRdb remains unchecked. In germline, CDR1 is SQVTM, CDR2 ANQGSEA. This CDR3 has 14 residues. The CDR3 here is CSEGTSGFTDTQYF.

This chain uses TRBV4-1 with TRBJ1-1; as DNA is missing, the TRBD1 call by TCRdb cannot be tested. CDR1 and CDR2 from the germline V gene are MGHRA and YSYEKL. The CDR3 totals 14 residues. CDR3 residues: CASSQDETWGEAFF.

The rearrangement joins TRBV24-1 to TRBJ2-6; with no DNA, the TCRdb D assignment of TRBD1 cannot be verified. Germline lookup yields CDR1 KGHDR and CDR2 SFDVKD. This CDR3 region has 15 residues. The CDR3 reads CATRRGSTGANVLTF.

The genes are TRBV6-1 and TRBJ1-4; TCRdb picks TRBD1, but there is no DNA to check that call. The CDR3 totals 14 residues. Germline V gene data show CDR1 as MNHNS and CDR2 as SASEGT. CDR3 residues: CASRPRGGDEKLFF.

The CDR3 here is CSVGWDTGTSETQYF. This chain links TRBV29-1 with TRBJ2-5; lacking DNA, the TRBD2 call made by TCRdb goes unchecked. Germline lookup yields CDR1 SQVTM and CDR2 ANQGSEA. This CDR3 has 15 amino acids. The whole variable domain, remainder taken from reference TRBV29-1 and TRBJ2-5, is SAVISQKPSRDICQRGTSLTIQCQVDSQVTMMFWYRQQPGQSLTLIATANQGSEATYESGFVIDKFPISRPNLTFSTLTVSNMSPEDSSIYLCSVGWDTGTSETQYFGPGTRLLVL.

The chain carries TRBV20-1 and TRBJ2-3; TCRdb picks TRBD1, but there is no DNA to check that call. The CDR3 length is 17 residues. Germline V gene sequence: CDR1 DFQATT, CDR2 SNEGSKA (reference sequence). CDR3 loop: CSARDRFGRGPLDTQYF.

The V gene is TRBV9, the J gene TRBJ2-1; with no DNA, the TCRdb D assignment of TRBD1 cannot be verified. Germline V CDR1 and CDR2: SGDLS, YYNGEE. The CDR3 length is 15 residues. The CDR3 is CASSEGGPSYNEQFF.

The rearrangement links TRBV6-1 to TRBJ1-4; the D call from TCRdb, TRBD1, cannot be confirmed without DNA. Germline loops: CDR1 MNHNS, CDR2 SASEGT. CDR3 size: 14 residues. The chain's CDR3 is CASTQGGYSEDLFF.

V is TRBV4-2 and J is TRBJ2-3; TCRdb names TRBD2, which stays unverified in the absence of DNA. Germline-derived CDR1 and CDR2 are LGHNA and YNFKEQ. This CDR3 contains 17 residues. The CDR3: CASSQVGSTGLTDTQYF.

The chain couples TRBV28 to TRBJ2-1; TCRdb picks TRBD2, but there is no DNA to check that call. From germline, CDR1 is MDHEN and CDR2 SYDVKM. The CDR3 is 16 residues long. The CDR3 protein is CASSLFVAGNYNEQFF.

V is TRBV7-2 and J is TRBJ1-6; lacking DNA, the TRBD1 call made by TCRdb goes unchecked. Germline values: CDR1 SGHTA, CDR2 FQGNSA. This CDR3 region has 14 residues. This chain's CDR3 is CATPTGQGNSPLHF.

CDR3 in amino acids: CATGVTLSYEQYF. The chain combines TRBV6-1 with TRBJ2-7. Germline V lookup: CDR1 MNHNS, CDR2 SASEGT. This CDR3 comprises 13 residues.

The chain uses TRBV30 and TRBJ2-1. The V gene's germline CDR1 is GTSNPN and CDR2 SVGIG (reference sequence). The length of the CDR3 is 13 residues. CDR3 loop: CAWSVQPHNEQFF.

The V gene is TRBV12-3 or TRBV12-4, the J gene TRBJ2-1; TCRdb lists TRBD1, though no DNA is available to test this call. The length of the CDR3 is 15 residues. CDR3 loop: CASTGGQTLQGEQFF.

The CDR3 here is CASSGGTGGGSYGYTF. The chain carries TRBV5-6 and TRBJ1-2; TCRdb picks TRBD1, but there is no DNA to check that call. The germline V gene encodes CDR1 SGHDT and CDR2 YYEEEE. CDR3 length equals 16 residues. Looking up the rest from reference TRBV5-6 and TRBJ1-2 gives the full variable domain: DAGVTQSPTHLIKTRGQQVTLRCSPKSGHDTVSWYQQALGQGPQFIFQYYEEEERQRGNFPDRFSGHQFPNYSSELNVNALLLGDSALYLCASSGGTGGGSYGYTFGSGTRLTVV.

This CDR3 is CSARDPGLAGGTFSYEQYF. V usage is TRBV20-1 and J usage is TRBJ2-7; TCRdb reports TRBD2, a call that lacks DNA to check it against. This CDR3 spans 19 amino acids. Germline CDR1 reads DFQATT; CDR2 reads SNEGSKA (reference sequence).

This chain uses TRBV18 with TRBJ1-1; the TCRdb call, TRBD1, lacks DNA for checking. Germline V gene data show CDR1 as KGHSH and CDR2 as LQKENI. CDR3 length: 15 amino acids. Here the CDR3 reads CASSPWTRGDTEAFF. The complete variable domain, with remaining parts taken from reference TRBV18 and TRBJ1-1, reads NAGVMQNPRHLVRRRGQEARLRCSPMKGHSHVYWYRQLPEEGLKFMVYLQKENIIDESGMPKERFSAEFPKEGPSILRIQQVVRGDSAAYFCASSPWTRGDTEAFFGQGTRLTVV.

The CDR3 is CSARGDRVGNQPQHF. The chain recombines TRBV20-1 with TRBJ1-5; TCRdb outputs TRBD1, but without DNA this stays unchecked. Germline CDR1 and CDR2: DFQATT and SNEGSKA (reference sequence). The CDR3 is 15 residues long.

This sequence joins TRBV19 and TRBJ1-1; the TCRdb call, TRBD1, lacks DNA for checking. This CDR3 has 12 residues. The germline V gene encodes CDR1 LNHDA and CDR2 SQIVND (reference sequence). The CDR3 loop reads CASTLGAIEAFF.

The chain recombines TRBV7-7 with TRBJ2-3; TCRdb's assignment of TRBD2 cannot be checked, as there is no DNA. Per the germline V gene, CDR1 is SSHAT and CDR2 is FNYEAQ (reference sequence). The CDR3 sequence is 15 residues long. The CDR3 is CASRGSGPCTDTQYF.

The V gene is TRBV4-2, the J gene TRBJ1-6; TCRdb indicates TRBD1, and absent DNA this call remains unverified. Germline CDR1 LGHNA, CDR2 YNFKEQ. The CDR3 spans 16 residues. CDR3 protein: CASSPPTGSLNSPLHF.

The chain links TRBV4-3 to TRBJ2-1; TCRdb reports TRBD2, a call that lacks DNA to check it against. Germline V gene lookup returns CDR1 LGHNA and CDR2 YSLEER. This CDR3 is built from 15 residues. The CDR3 loop is CASSQDREIPNEQFF.

The V and J genes are TRBV9 and TRBJ2-1; the D call from TCRdb, TRBD2, cannot be confirmed without DNA. Germline V CDR1 and CDR2: SGDLS, YYNGEE. The CDR3 is 16 amino acids. The CDR3 sequence is CASSGSGRAAYNEQFF.

The V gene is TRBV7-9, the J gene TRBJ2-3. Looked up from germline, CDR1 is SEHNR and CDR2 is FQNEAQ (reference sequence). The CDR3 has 16 amino acids. CDR3: CASSPPPRRVADTQYF. Variable domain in full (rest from reference TRBV7-9 and TRBJ2-3): DTGVSQNPRHKITKRGQNVTFRCDPISEHNRLYWYRQTLGQGPEFLTYFQNEAQLEKSRLLSDRFSAERPKGSFSTLEIQRTEQGDSAMYLCASSPPPRRVADTQYFGPGTRLTVL.

This chain connects TRBV25-1 to TRBJ1-1; the D call of TRBD1 rests on TCRdb alone, since no DNA is present to check it. The CDR3 spans 13 residues. Germline V gene data show CDR1 as MGHDK and CDR2 as SYGVNS. The CDR3: CASSGQGKTEAFF.

J is TRBJ2-2 and V is TRBV5-6. Looked up from germline, CDR1 is SGHDT and CDR2 is YYEEEE. CDR3 length: 17 residues. CDR3 sequence: CASSLFSDPTPTGELFF.

The genes are TRBV4-3 and TRBJ1-2; as DNA is missing, the TRBD1 call by TCRdb cannot be tested. The CDR3 runs to 16 residues. Germline V gene lookup returns CDR1 LGHNA and CDR2 YSLEER. The CDR3 is CASSQYWGGSNYGYTF.